This T cell receptor (beta chain) was observed in a study of vaccination effects on CD4 cells after COVID-19. At the level of the study: A couple of convalescent patients each provided a sample, at 16 days and at one week before vaccination.

In the case of this clone: Its matching antigen is unknown.

Whole-study findings and limits: In convalescents, post-vaccine spike-reactive clones were mainly new clones induced by vaccination.

Sequencing was preceded by expansion of antigen-specific CD4+ T cells with viral peptide pools in the ViraFEST assay. Following an approximately ten-day culture, CD4+ T cells were purified. By PCR, the person was confirmed to have had SARS-CoV-2 infection between March and December 2020. In culture with 10 IU/ml IL-2 and 8.5 to 10 ug/ml peptides, PBMC were grown at a few million per well. Some clones are missing from TCRdb's copy, which holds only in-frame ones; the method was immunoSEQ multiplex PCR. This sample has tens of thousands of clones, with 70% to 80% found just once. Germline V gene sequence: CDR1 LNHNV, CDR2 YYDKDF (reference sequence). The CDR3 has 16 amino acids. Trimming took off 3 bases at V and 2 bases at J, with 15 bases between the two ends.

The rearrangement uses TRBV15 and TRBJ2-3, with TRBD1 as a possible D gene (6 bases). Material: CD4+ T cells from PBMCs cultured with HCoV-NL63 spike peptides, obtained before COVID-19 vaccination. This clonotype was obtained from a human donor who had a prior SARS-CoV-2 infection. CDR3: CATSRVGHKLTDTQYF. CDR3 nucleotides: TGTGCCACCAGCAGGGTGGGACATAAACTCACAGATACGCAGTATTTT.